The 30 T cell receptor beta chains in this list originate from one sample, sequenced in a study of T-cell reconstitution after alpha-beta-depleted transplantation in children. Preparation of the TCRbeta library was carried out with unique molecular identifiers. TCRdb reprocessed the PCR reads with MiXCR, giving one entry per CDR3 protein. The table lists some 600,000 distinct CDR3 sequences, about 15% of them singletons. This specimen consisted of PBMCs from the stem cell graft donor, obtained from the stem cell graft. These receptors came from a human donor who donated a stem cell graft to a child with acute myeloid leukemia.

The chain is built from TRBV4-1 and TRBJ2-6, with 10 bases fitting TRBD1. CDR3 size: 18 residues. CDR1 is MGHRA and CDR2 is YSYEKL in the germline V gene. V lost 1 base, J lost 2 bases, and 5 bases stayed unmatched. This CDR3 reads CASSQVTGGAPGANVLTF. The CDR3 DNA reads TGCGCCAGCAGCCAAGTGACAGGGGGCGCGCCTGGGGCCAACGTCCTGACTTTC.

In its sample, this clonotype was seen a few times. The CDR3 spells CATSQPGTGELFF. In DNA form, the CDR3 reads TGTGCCACCAGTCAACCTGGTACCGGGGAGCTGTTTTTT. The chain combines TRBV24-1 with TRBJ2-2; D unresolved. V was pared by 6 bases and J by 5 bases, with 9 bases between. Germline lookup yields CDR1 KGHDR and CDR2 SFDVKD. The CDR3 consists of 13 residues.

V is TRBV20-1 and J is TRBJ1-2, with 7 bases identical to TRBD1. V lost 2 bases, J lost 5 bases, and 11 bases stayed unmatched. The CDR3 contains 15 residues. Germline CDR1 reads DFQATT; CDR2 reads SNEGSKA (reference sequence). CDR3 coding DNA: TGCAGTGCTAGAAGGGGGCCGGGACAGACTTATGGCTACACCTTC. It encodes CSARRGPGQTYGYTF.

In its sample, this clonotype was seen many times. The rearrangement links TRBV6-1 to TRBJ2-3, with 7 bases matching TRBD1. The CDR3 spans 14 residues. CDR1 is MNHNS and CDR2 is SASEGT in the germline V gene. Losses at the gene ends were 6 bases for V and 2 bases for J; bases not matched to a gene: 5. As DNA, the CDR3 is TGTGCCAGCAGCCCGGACAGGATCACAGATACGCAGTATTTT. Translation: CASSPDRITDTQYF.

Many counts were recorded for this clonotype. The chain has TRBV20-1 and TRBJ2-5, with 12 positions matching TRBD2. This CDR3 has 16 amino acids. V was pared by 1 base and J by 2 bases, with 5 bases of the junction left unmatched. Germline CDR1 DFQATT, CDR2 SNEGSKA (reference sequence). The CDR3 spells CSARGLAGAMQETQYF. The CDR3 bases are TGCAGTGCTAGAGGACTAGCGGGGGCTATGCAAGAGACCCAGTACTTC.

The chain uses TRBV5-5 and TRBJ1-4, with 11 positions matching TRBD1. This CDR3 spans 15 amino acids. Germline V gene sequence: CDR1 SGHKS, CDR2 YYEKEE (reference sequence). The V gene end was trimmed by 4 bases and the J gene end by 8 bases; junction bases not matched to a gene: 7. The CDR3 region has the DNA TGTGCCAGCAGCCCCGGGACAGGGGGGCAGGAAAAACTGTTTTTT. As protein: CASSPGTGGQEKLFF.

This clonotype showed up just a few times. The chain employs TRBV7-2 and TRBJ1-2, with 9 positions matching TRBD1. This CDR3 is built from 14 residues. V shed 6 bases and J 3 bases; nucleotides not matched to a gene: 5. CDR1 SGHTA and CDR2 FQGNSA come from the germline V gene. CDR3 region: CASSTGGWDYGYTF. CDR3 coding DNA: TGTGCCAGCAGTACAGGGGGCTGGGACTATGGCTACACCTTC.

The CDR3 region is CASSENLEGGDTQYF. Written as DNA, the CDR3 is TGTGCCAGCAGTGAAAACTTGGAGGGTGGAGATACGCAGTATTTT. The J gene is TRBJ2-3, the V gene TRBV2, with TRBD2 as a possible D gene (6 bases). This CDR3 spans 15 amino acids. CDR1 is SNHLY and CDR2 is FYNNEI in the germline V gene. V lost 2 bases, J lost 5 bases, and 14 bases lay in between.

This clonotype has just a few counts. This chain uses TRBV6-1 with TRBJ1-1; D might be TRBD1 (5 bases). V was clipped by 0 bases and J by 5 bases, with 22 bases between them. CDR1 is MNHNS, CDR2 SASEGT, per germline. The CDR3 length is 18 residues. CDR3 DNA sequence: TGTGCCAGCAGTGAAGCGAGGGCGTTCAGGGCGGTCTCTACTGAAGCTTTCTTT. Amino acid sequence: CASSEARAFRAVSTEAFF.

The V and J genes are TRBV18 and TRBJ2-2; 7 bases are shared with TRBD2. This CDR3 spans 16 amino acids. The V and J ends lost 4 bases and 7 bases, in that order; junction bases with no gene match: 12. CDR1 is KGHSH, CDR2 LQKENI, per germline. The CDR3 DNA reads TGTGCCAGCTCACGGAGCGGGACGAATGTTGTCGGGGAGCTGTTTTTT. It specifies CASSRSGTNVVGELFF.

This chain connects TRBV12-3 or TRBV12-4 to TRBJ2-1, with 8 nucleotides matching TRBD2. The V gene end was trimmed by 6 bases and the J gene end by 6 bases; junction bases not matched to a gene: 7. This CDR3 is 14 amino acids long. CDR3 coding DNA: TGTGCCAGCAGCCCGGGGGGGCGTTTCAATGAGCAGTTCTTC. Amino acids: CASSPGGRFNEQFF.

Worth noting for this clonotype: Sequence at one end of the junction differs from germline and may be a read error. The J gene is TRBJ2-1, the V gene TRBV20-1, with 13 positions matching TRBD2. Looked up from germline, CDR1 is DFQATT and CDR2 is SNEGSKA (reference sequence). There are 18 residues in the CDR3. CDR3 region: CSARDMGLAGISYNDQFF. DNA for the CDR3: TGCAGTGCTAGAGATATGGGACTAGCGGGGATCTCCTACAATGACCAGTTCTTC.

This clonotype appeared many times. This chain uses TRBV20-1 with TRBJ2-4; 9 nucleotides agree with TRBD1. The germline CDR1 and CDR2 sequences are DFQATT and SNEGSKA (reference sequence). Trimming took 0 bases from V and 0 from J; bases not matched to a gene: 3. CDR3 length: 16 amino acids. CDR3 sequence (DNA): TGCAGTGCTAGAGAGGACAGGGGTCTAGCCAAAAACATTCAGTACTTC. Protein product: CSAREDRGLAKNIQYF.

Only a few counts were recorded for this clonotype. The genes are TRBV7-9 and TRBJ2-3; possible D gene TRBD2, 6 bases. The V end lost 5 bases, the J end lost 0 bases, and 12 bases lay between the germline ends. The CDR3 sequence is 15 residues long. Germline loops: CDR1 SEHNR, CDR2 FQNEAQ (reference sequence). The CDR3 spells CASSAVAESTDTQYF. Here the CDR3 DNA reads TGTGCCAGCAGCGCCGTAGCGGAGAGCACAGATACGCAGTATTTT. The whole variable domain, filled in from reference TRBV7-9 and TRBJ2-3, reads DTGVSQNPRHKITKRGQNVTFRCDPISEHNRLYWYRQTLGQGPEFLTYFQNEAQLEKSRLLSDRFSAERPKGSFSTLEIQRTEQGDSAMYLCASSAVAESTDTQYFGPGTRLTVL.

The J gene is TRBJ2-2, the V gene TRBV29-1; the match to TRBD1 covers 7 bases. There are 13 residues in the CDR3. Germline CDR1 SQVTM, CDR2 ANQGSEA. Trimming removed 5 bases from V and 6 bases from J; junction bases left unmatched: 6. CDR3 nucleotide sequence: TGCAGCGTTATTAGGCAGGGGGCCGGGGAGCTGTTTTTT. Protein product: CSVIRQGAGELFF.

This clonotype was picked up many times. The chain employs TRBV10-2 and TRBJ2-7; D is ambiguous. Germline values: CDR1 WSHSY, CDR2 SAAADI. The length of the CDR3 is 13 residues. V gave up 6 bases and J gave up 0 bases, with 9 bases separating them. CDR3 protein: CASRAGISYEQYV. The DNA of the CDR3 is TGCGCCAGCAGGGCAGGAATCTCCTACGAGCAGTACGTC.

This clonotype was recorded at least ten times. The chain carries TRBV4-3 and TRBJ2-6; weak D call: TRBD1 (5 bases). CDR3 length: 17 residues. Per germline, CDR1 LGHNA and CDR2 YSLEER. V lost 4 bases and J lost 0, with 13 bases in between. CDR3 amino acids: CASSRGDSSSGANVLTF. The CDR3, as DNA: TGCGCCAGCAGCCGAGGAGACAGCTCCTCTGGGGCCAACGTCCTGACTTTC.

In its sample, this clonotype was seen a few times. V gene TRBV11-2 combines with J gene TRBJ2-5, with 10 bases matching TRBD2. Germline V gene lookup returns CDR1 SGHAT and CDR2 FQNNGV. J was trimmed by 4 bases and V by 1 base; bases with no gene match: 15. This CDR3 contains 19 residues. The CDR3 region is CASSLVWGLAGEDGETQYF. In nucleotides, the CDR3 is TGTGCCAGCAGCTTAGTATGGGGCCTAGCGGGGGAAGATGGAGAGACCCAGTACTTC.

This clonotype has a count of ten or more. The rearrangement uses TRBV10-3 and TRBJ1-1; no clear D gene. The V gene's germline CDR1 is ENHRY and CDR2 SYGVKD. The V gene lost 0 bases and the J gene lost 11 bases, with 10 bases spanning the gap. The length of the CDR3 is 12 residues. The CDR3 sequence is CAISESERAAFF. CDR3 sequence (DNA): TGTGCCATCAGTGAGTCCGAGAGGGCGGCTTTCTTT.

This clonotype was picked up a small number of times. The rearrangement uses TRBV29-1 and TRBJ2-3; D could derive from TRBD1 or TRBD2 (5 bases each). V lost 3 bases, J lost 0 bases, and 13 bases lay in between. In germline, CDR1 is SQVTM, CDR2 ANQGSEA. This CDR3 is 15 amino acids long. The DNA of the CDR3 is TGCAGCGTTGAGGGACGGGGTGGGAGCACAGATACGCAGTATTTT. Translated, it gives CSVEGRGGSTDTQYF.

CDR3: CASSLEFSGIGAKNIQYF. The CDR3 DNA reads as TGTGCCAGCAGCTTAGAATTTAGCGGGATAGGAGCCAAAAACATTCAGTACTTC. The rearrangement joins TRBV11-2 to TRBJ2-4, with 8 bases aligning to TRBD2. The CDR3 sequence is 18 residues long. J gave up 0 bases and V 0 bases, and 7 bases lay outside the gene matches. CDR1 SGHAT and CDR2 FQNNGV come from the germline V gene.

Only a few counts were recorded for this clonotype. This sequence joins TRBV4-2 and TRBJ2-1, with D possibly matching TRBD2 (6 bases). This CDR3 is 17 amino acids long. The ends were cut back, 0 bases at V and 0 bases at J, with 12 bases in the middle. The germline V gene has CDR1 LGHNA and CDR2 YNFKEQ. This CDR3 is CASSQEGVGGSYNEQFF. The CDR3 coding sequence is TGTGCCAGCAGCCAAGAGGGGGTGGGGGGCTCCTACAATGAGCAGTTCTTC.

Many counts were recorded for this clonotype. The chain recombines TRBV29-1 with TRBJ1-2; D is uncertain. Germline CDR1 is SQVTM and CDR2 is ANQGSEA. V gave up 1 base and J gave up 2 bases, with 5 bases separating them. The CDR3 consists of 12 residues. CDR3 in DNA: TGCAGCGTTGAAGTCATGAACTATGGCTACACCTTC. Translated, it gives CSVEVMNYGYTF. The full variable domain, with the rest looked up from reference TRBV29-1 and TRBJ1-2, is SAVISQKPSRDICQRGTSLTIQCQVDSQVTMMFWYRQQPGQSLTLIATANQGSEATYESGFVIDKFPISRPNLTFSTLTVSNMSPEDSSIYLCSVEVMNYGYTFGSGTRLTVV.

This clonotype came up many times. This chain connects TRBV20-1 to TRBJ1-1; D uncertain. CDR1 and CDR2 (germline): DFQATT, SNEGSKA (reference sequence). This CDR3 has 14 amino acids. V was cut by 6 bases and J by 1 base, with 15 bases left in between. Here the CDR3 DNA reads TGCAGTGCCAGGACGCGGGCGGGGAACACTGAAGCTTTCTTT. It is translated as CSARTRAGNTEAFF.

This clonotype was recorded at least ten times. V is TRBV29-1 and J is TRBJ2-7, with D perhaps being TRBD1 or TRBD2 (7 bases each). This CDR3 contains 14 residues. Germline V gene lookup returns CDR1 SQVTM and CDR2 ANQGSEA. Trimming took 6 bases from V and 3 from J, leaving 18 bases between them. In DNA form, the CDR3 reads TGCAGCGTCAAAGCGGGGCGGACAGGCTACGAGCAGTACTTC. Translated: CSVKAGRTGYEQYF.

The chain couples TRBV20-1 to TRBJ2-7, with 9 bases lining up with TRBD2. With 5 bases clipped from V and 2 bases from J, the junction kept 13 bases outside the gene matches. Germline V gene lookup returns CDR1 DFQATT and CDR2 SNEGSKA (reference sequence). CDR3 length equals 16 residues. DNA for the CDR3: TGCAGTGCTTTAGACAGGACGCGGGGGGGCCCCTACGAGCAGTACTTC. Translation gives CSALDRTRGGPYEQYF.

The chain joins TRBV7-8 to TRBJ2-3; the D gene is possibly TRBD2 (7 bases). The V end was cut by 5 bases, the J end by 4 bases, with 13 bases between. Germline-derived CDR1 and CDR2 are SGHVS and FQNEAQ. The CDR3 loop spans 14 amino acids. CDR3: CASSPAGAADTQYF. In DNA form, the CDR3 reads TGTGCCAGCAGCCCCGCGGGGGCGGCAGATACGCAGTATTTT. The full variable domain, its missing parts supplied by reference TRBV7-8 and TRBJ2-3, is GAGVSQSPRYKVAKRGQDVALRCDPISGHVSLFWYQQALGQGPEFLTYFQNEAQLDKSGLPSDRFFAERPEGSVSTLKIQRTQQEDSAVYLCASSPAGAADTQYFGPGTRLTVL.

The chain couples TRBV12-3 or TRBV12-4 to TRBJ1-1, with a tentative D call TRBD1 (5 bases). The CDR3 contains 15 residues. Trimming removed 3 bases at V and 1 base at J, with 12 bases between. The chain's CDR3 is CASSFPSGGNTEAFF. CDR3 coding DNA: TGTGCCAGCAGTTTCCCCTCCGGGGGGAACACTGAAGCTTTCTTT.

This clonotype showed up many times. The chain joins TRBV10-2 to TRBJ2-6; D not certain. V lost 7 bases and J 0 bases, leaving 13 bases between the germline ends. The CDR3 covers 16 residues. Germline CDR1 WSHSY, CDR2 SAAADI. The DNA of the CDR3 is TGCGCCAGCAATCAAGGCGTACTCTCTGGGGCCAACGTCCTGACTTTC. The encoded protein is CASNQGVLSGANVLTF.

The chain couples TRBV5-1 to TRBJ2-6; D not resolved. V lost 5 bases to trimming and J lost 0 bases, with 9 bases between them. Germline CDR1 SGHRS, CDR2 YFSETQ. The CDR3 extends over 15 amino acids. The CDR3: CASRGSTSGANVLTF. CDR3 nucleotide sequence: TGCGCCAGCAGGGGATCAACCTCTGGGGCCAACGTCCTGACTTTC.